These 32 T cell receptor beta chains originate from one sample sequenced in a study of cytomegalovirus exposure and HLA in healthy donors. The study ran its PCR with 60 Vbeta and 13 Jbeta primers. Generated by immunoSEQ multiplex PCR, the TCRdb table keeps only in-frame clones and is missing some. The sample holds roughly 97,000 clones; around 80% are singletons and the top ten take approximately 1.7%. Sequencing input: PBMCs. These receptors were taken from a woman between 35 and 50 years old in good health and CMV-seronegative.

The chain recombines TRBV5-4 with TRBJ1-1, with 8 nucleotides matching TRBD1. The germline gives CDR1 SGHNT, CDR2 YYREEE (reference sequence). Losses at the gene ends were 4 bases for V and 1 base for J; bases not matched to a gene: 12. CDR3 size: 17 residues. The CDR3 nucleotides read TGTGCCAGCAGCCAGGGGGCAGGCCGGGGTGGGAACACTGAAGCTTTCTTT. Residues: CASSQGAGRGGNTEAFF. The whole variable domain, filled in from reference TRBV5-4 and TRBJ1-1, reads ETGVTQSPTHLIKTRGQQVTLRCSSQSGHNTVSWYQQALGQGPQFIFQYYREEENGRGNFPPRFSGLQFPNYSSELNVNALELDDSALYLCASSQGAGRGGNTEAFFGQGTRLTVV.

This chain connects TRBV2 to TRBJ2-7; TRBD1 matches 7 bases. The J segment lost 2 bases and the V segment lost 3 bases, leaving 4 bases of the junction unmatched. This CDR3 is 14 amino acids long. In germline, CDR1 is SNHLY, CDR2 FYNNEI. The CDR3 region has the DNA TGTGCCAGCAGTGAGGGGCAGGGGGCCTACGAGCAGTACTTC. Amino acids: CASSEGQGAYEQYF.

About this clone itself: Because the CDR3's place on the DNA is in doubt, the DNA is left out and the CDR3 is given as listed by TCRdb. The CDR3 loop is CASILGREVGGNEQFF. V usage is TRBV7-2 and J usage is TRBJ2-1; the D call TRBD2 from the table was never checked on the DNA. The V gene's germline CDR1 is SGHTA and CDR2 FQGNSA. The CDR3 length is 16 residues, termini included.

The chain couples TRBV4-2 to TRBJ2-7, with a weak D call TRBD2 (5 bases). CDR1 LGHNA and CDR2 YNFKEQ come from the germline V gene. V was cut by 0 bases and J by 7 bases, with 16 bases left in between. The CDR3 has 15 residues. CDR3 amino acids: CASSQDSGKVREQYF. In DNA form, the CDR3 reads TGTGCCAGCAGCCAAGATTCCGGGAAGGTGCGAGAGCAGTACTTC.

The V call is TRBV9, the J call TRBJ1-4, with TRBD1 identical over 7 bases. The CDR3 has 15 residues. After removal of 3 bases from V and 6 bases from J, the junction contained 8 bases not matched to a gene. Germline assignment: CDR1 SGDLS and CDR2 YYNGEE. The CDR3: CASSAGQAGHEKLFF. In DNA form, the CDR3 reads TGTGCCAGCAGCGCCGGACAGGCAGGTCATGAAAAACTGTTTTTT.

The chain has TRBV11-2 and TRBJ1-3; D may be TRBD1 (5 bases). V was pared by 2 bases and J by 2 bases, with 16 bases between. This CDR3 is 17 amino acids long. Germline V CDR1 and CDR2: SGHAT, FQNNGV. CDR3 nucleotides: TGTGCCAGCAGCTTATTAATCGGCAGGGCCCCTGGAAACACCATATATTTT. Its translation: CASSLLIGRAPGNTIYF.

The J gene is TRBJ2-1, the V gene TRBV6-5; 7 bases are shared with TRBD2. Germline V CDR1 and CDR2: MNHEY, SVGAGI. The V segment lost 8 bases and the J segment 9 bases; nucleotides outside the gene matches: 13. The CDR3 spans 14 residues. The CDR3 DNA sequence: TGTGCCAGCCGAAAAATAGCGGGTTCAGGTGAGCAGTTCTTC. Translation: CASRKIAGSGEQFF.

This sequence joins TRBV6-5 and TRBJ1-2; D gene uncertain. This CDR3 is built from 11 residues. V shed 8 bases and J shed 7 bases, with 11 bases lying between them. CDR1 and CDR2 from the germline V gene are MNHEY and SVGAGI. CDR3 sequence: CASGPGSGYTF. The CDR3 DNA reads TGTGCCAGCGGTCCGGGTTCTGGCTACACCTTC.

V usage is TRBV9 and J usage is TRBJ2-7; weak D call: TRBD2 (6 bases). V shed 4 bases and J shed 5 bases, with 22 bases lying between them. The length of the CDR3 is 16 residues. Germline CDR1 and CDR2: SGDLS and YYNGEE. The CDR3 here is CASSPWFDGSGDEQYF. CDR3 nucleotides: TGTGCCAGCAGCCCCTGGTTCGACGGGAGCGGCGACGAGCAGTACTTC.

The chain couples TRBV5-6 to TRBJ1-2, with 10 bases fitting TRBD1. V shed 4 bases, J shed 8 bases, and the junction held 17 bases outside the gene matches. CDR1 SGHDT and CDR2 YYEEEE come from the germline V gene. The CDR3 totals 17 residues. The CDR3 sequence: CASSDTRDRGATGGYTF. CDR3 coding DNA: TGTGCCAGCAGCGACACCCGGGACAGGGGCGCCACAGGCGGCTACACCTTC.

The V and J genes are TRBV30 and TRBJ2-1; 7 positions match TRBD1. The CDR3 contains 15 residues. Trimming cost V 0 bases and J 7 bases; bases outside gene matches: 9. Germline V gene sequence: CDR1 GTSNPN, CDR2 SVGIG (reference sequence). The CDR3 DNA reads TGTGCCTGGAGTGTACAGAGGAAGGGGGCAAATGAGCAGTTCTTC. This encodes CAWSVQRKGANEQFF. Complete variable domain (other parts from reference TRBV30 and TRBJ2-1): SQTIHQWPATLVQPVGSPLSLECTVEGTSNPNLYWYRQAAGRGLQLLFYSVGIGQISSEVPQNLSASRPQDRQFILSSKKLLLSDSGFYLCAWSVQRKGANEQFFGPGTRLTVL.

The rearrangement links TRBV19 to TRBJ2-1, with 9 bases lining up with TRBD2. Germline CDR1 is LNHDA and CDR2 is SQIVND (reference sequence). Trimming removed 5 bases from V and 7 bases from J; junction bases left unmatched: 9. The CDR3 runs 15 residues. CDR3 region: CASSAREGLRNEQFF. Written as DNA, the CDR3 is TGTGCCAGTAGTGCGCGGGAGGGCCTTCGTAATGAGCAGTTCTTC.

The chain has TRBV28 and TRBJ1-3, with D possibly matching TRBD1 (6 bases). The CDR3 has 17 amino acids. V was clipped by 2 bases and J by 0 bases, with 14 bases between them. Per germline, CDR1 MDHEN and CDR2 SYDVKM. CDR3 DNA: TGTGCCAGCAGTTTAAGGGGGGGTCGAAGCTCTGGAAACACCATATATTTT. It translates to CASSLRGGRSSGNTIYF. Based on the CDR3 plus reference TRBV28 and TRBJ1-3, the full variable domain is DVKVTQSSRYLVKRTGEKVFLECVQDMDHENMFWYRQDPGLGLRLIYFSYDVKMKEKGDIPEGYSVSREKKERFSLILESASTNQTSMYLCASSLRGGRSSGNTIYFGEGSWLTVV.

This clone was seen a single time. This chain links TRBV5-6 with TRBJ2-2; 12 nucleotides match TRBD1. With V trimmed by 7 bases and J by 5 bases, 9 bases remained unmatched. The germline V gene encodes CDR1 SGHDT and CDR2 YYEEEE. The CDR3 contains 16 residues. CDR3 in amino acids: CASGAGTGGFTGELFF. As DNA, the CDR3 is TGTGCCAGCGGAGCCGGGACAGGGGGCTTTACCGGGGAGCTGTTTTTT.

The chain links TRBV7-2 to TRBJ1-2; 7 bases are shared with TRBD1. Germline CDR1 and CDR2: SGHTA and FQGNSA. The CDR3 extends over 14 amino acids. The V gene end was trimmed by 3 bases and the J gene end by 1 base; junction bases not matched to a gene: 2. CDR3 in DNA: TGTGCCAGCAGCTTGGACAGGTTTAACTATGGCTACACCTTC. It encodes CASSLDRFNYGYTF.

This clone has just one count. This chain's CDR3 is CASTSGTGNEQYF. The CDR3 DNA reads TGTGCCAGCACCTCCGGGACAGGGAACGAGCAGTACTTC. V is TRBV18 and J is TRBJ2-5; 9 bases line up with TRBD1. The J call may be incorrect, as the DNA end agrees better with TRBJ2-7. This CDR3 has 13 amino acids. CDR1 is KGHSH, CDR2 LQKENI, per germline.

The chain employs TRBV27 and TRBJ1-1, with 7 bases aligning to TRBD1. Germline CDR1 and CDR2: MNHEY and SMNVEV (reference sequence). The V gene end was trimmed by 4 bases and the J gene end by 0 bases; junction bases not matched to a gene: 8. The CDR3 consists of 16 residues. CDR3 in DNA: TGTGCCAGCAGTTCCGAGGCACAGGGGTTGAACACTGAAGCTTTCTTT. It encodes CASSSEAQGLNTEAFF.

V and J are TRBV6-1 and TRBJ2-7; perhaps TRBD2 as D (5 bases). Germline lookup yields CDR1 MNHNS and CDR2 SASEGT. Trimming took off 8 bases at V and 7 bases at J, with 18 bases between the two ends. The CDR3 runs 13 residues. The CDR3 DNA reads TGTGCCAGCTTGAGGTTAGCGAGCGAAGAGCAGTACTTC. It translates to CASLRLASEEQYF.

J is TRBJ1-2 and V is TRBV6-5, with 7 bases matching TRBD1. The CDR3 runs to 14 residues. J lost 2 bases, V lost 5 bases, and 5 bases had no gene match. The germline CDR1 and CDR2 sequences are MNHEY and SVGAGI. The CDR3 loop is CASSREGANYGYTF. CDR3 nucleotide sequence: TGTGCCAGCAGTCGAGAGGGGGCGAACTATGGCTACACCTTC.

This clone was seen once. J is TRBJ1-1 and V is TRBV4-3; possible D gene TRBD1, 5 bases. The CDR3 contains 14 residues. CDR1 is LGHNA, CDR2 YSLEER, per germline. Trimming removed 4 bases from V and 11 bases from J, with 20 bases in between. In DNA, the CDR3 is TGCGCCAGCAGCCGACGTCAGGGAGGCCGGGTGGCTTTCTTT. It codes for CASSRRQGGRVAFF.

J is TRBJ1-3 and V is TRBV18; D remains ambiguous. The V gene's germline CDR1 is KGHSH and CDR2 LQKENI. Trimming took 6 bases from V and 1 from J, leaving 7 bases between them. The CDR3 length is 13 residues. CDR3 bases: TGTGCCAGCTCCCTCGGGTCTGGAAACACCATATATTTT. Translating it yields CASSLGSGNTIYF.

The genes are TRBV7-9 and TRBJ1-3, with unresolved D. Germline V gene data show CDR1 as SEHNR and CDR2 as FQNEAQ (reference sequence). The V gene lost 5 bases and the J gene lost 2 bases, with 16 bases spanning the gap. The CDR3 consists of 16 residues. CDR3 loop: CASSPVQKRAGNTIYF. CDR3 sequence (DNA): TGTGCCAGCAGCCCCGTGCAAAAGAGAGCTGGAAACACCATATATTTT.

The chain has TRBV13 and TRBJ2-1; D is perhaps TRBD2 (6 bases). Germline CDR1 and CDR2: PRHDT and FYEKMQ (reference sequence). The V end was cut by 5 bases, the J end by 13 bases, with 15 bases between. This CDR3 has 12 residues. The CDR3 region is CASSGRTTNQFF. Written as DNA, the CDR3 is TGTGCCAGCAGCGGGCGGACTACCAATCAGTTCTTC.

This rearrangement joins TRBV19 to TRBJ2-2; D is ambiguous. The CDR3 has 12 residues. The germline CDR1 and CDR2 sequences are LNHDA and SQIVND (reference sequence). V dropped 3 bases and J dropped 6 bases, with 5 bases sitting between them. CDR3 nucleotides: TGTGCCAGTAGTATCGGGTCCGGGGAGCTGTTTTTT. Encoded protein: CASSIGSGELFF.

This clone was seen only a few times. The chain is built from TRBV28 and TRBJ2-4; TRBD1 matches 8 bases. J gave up 1 base and V 5 bases, and 1 base lay outside the gene matches. CDR1 MDHEN and CDR2 SYDVKM come from the germline V gene. The CDR3 contains 14 residues. The CDR3 DNA follows: TGTGCCAGCAGTGGACAGGGCGCCAAAAACATTCAGTACTTC. Its translation is CASSGQGAKNIQYF.

This chain uses TRBV28 with TRBJ1-2; the match to TRBD1 covers 9 bases. The CDR3 is 18 amino acids. The V and J ends lost 4 bases and 6 bases, in that order; junction bases with no gene match: 18. CDR1 and CDR2 from the germline V gene are MDHEN and SYDVKM. This CDR3 reads CASSSAGHTGGFTHGYTF. The DNA of the CDR3 is TGTGCCAGCAGTTCGGCGGGGCATACAGGGGGCTTCACCCATGGCTACACCTTC.

The J gene is TRBJ2-5, the V gene TRBV6-1; 7 bases are a match to TRBD1. The last part of the DNA fits TRBJ2-7 better; the J call may be wrong. Germline CDR1 and CDR2: MNHNS and SASEGT. This CDR3 has 13 residues. The CDR3 sequence is CASLVPGGYEQYF. DNA of the CDR3: TGTGCCAGCCTTGTCCCAGGGGGCTACGAGCAGTACTTC.

This clone showed up just once. This chain uses TRBV30 with TRBJ1-2; the D gene is possibly TRBD1 (5 bases). V lost 2 bases, J lost 13 bases, and 17 bases lay in between. The germline V gene has CDR1 GTSNPN and CDR2 SVGIG (reference sequence). The CDR3 covers 12 residues. The CDR3 region has the DNA TGTGCCTGGAGTCCGACTTCGGGGGGACTCACCTTC. This sequence encodes CAWSPTSGGLTF.

This chain joins TRBV7-2 and TRBJ2-3; TRBD2 matches 8 bases. V was pared by 0 bases and J by 4 bases, with 0 bases of the junction left unmatched. The CDR3 consists of 14 residues. Germline V gene sequence: CDR1 SGHTA, CDR2 FQGNSA. DNA for the CDR3: TGTGCCAGCAGCTTAGCGACTAGCGCAGATACGCAGTATTTT. This codes for CASSLATSADTQYF.

The chain combines TRBV27 with TRBJ2-3; 8 bases agree with TRBD2. This CDR3 comprises 14 residues. V lost 6 bases and J lost 0; bases outside the gene matches: 2. From germline, CDR1 is MNHEY and CDR2 SMNVEV (reference sequence). For the CDR3, the DNA is TGTGCCAGCAGGCGGGGGGTTAGCACAGATACGCAGTATTTT. Encoded protein: CASRRGVSTDTQYF.

The rearrangement links TRBV27 to TRBJ2-2; D is undetermined. The CDR3 has 15 residues. Germline loops: CDR1 MNHEY, CDR2 SMNVEV (reference sequence). V was pared by 0 bases and J by 5 bases, with 10 bases between. The CDR3: CASSLSVAGTGELFF. The CDR3 nucleotides are TGTGCCAGCAGTTTATCGGTCGCAGGTACCGGGGAGCTGTTTTTT.

This chain links TRBV6-5 with TRBJ2-1; 9 bases align to TRBD2. The CDR3 has 16 amino acids. V shed 2 bases and J 5 bases; nucleotides not matched to a gene: 7. The germline gives CDR1 MNHEY, CDR2 SVGAGI. CDR3 nucleotide sequence: TGTGCCAGCAGTTACACCACTAGCGGGCACAACAATGAGCAGTTCTTC. Translating gives CASSYTTSGHNNEQFF.